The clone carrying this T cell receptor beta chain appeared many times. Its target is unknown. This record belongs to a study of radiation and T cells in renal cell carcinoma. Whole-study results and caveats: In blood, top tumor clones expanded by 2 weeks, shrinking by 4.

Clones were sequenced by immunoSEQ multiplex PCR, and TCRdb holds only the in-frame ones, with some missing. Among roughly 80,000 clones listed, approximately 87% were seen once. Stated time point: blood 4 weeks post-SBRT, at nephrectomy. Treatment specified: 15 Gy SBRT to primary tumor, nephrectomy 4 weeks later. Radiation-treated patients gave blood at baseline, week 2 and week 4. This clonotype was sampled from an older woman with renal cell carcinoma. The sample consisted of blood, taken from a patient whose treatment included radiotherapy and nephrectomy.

CDR3 sequence (DNA): TGTGCCAGCAGATGGACAGGCTATGGCTACACCTTC. This encodes CASRWTGYGYTF. The J gene is TRBJ1-2, the V gene TRBV7-2, with 7 positions matching TRBD1. CDR1 and CDR2 (germline): SGHTA, FQGNSA. V gave up 6 bases and J gave up 4 bases; unmatched junction bases: 2. CDR3 length: 12 residues. Supplemented by reference TRBV7-2 and TRBJ1-2, the full variable domain reads GAGVSQSPSNKVTEKGKDVELRCDPISGHTALYWYRQSLGQGLEFLIYFQGNSAPDKSGLPSDRFSAERTGGSVSTLTIQRTQQEDSAVYLCASRWTGYGYTFGSGTRLTVV.